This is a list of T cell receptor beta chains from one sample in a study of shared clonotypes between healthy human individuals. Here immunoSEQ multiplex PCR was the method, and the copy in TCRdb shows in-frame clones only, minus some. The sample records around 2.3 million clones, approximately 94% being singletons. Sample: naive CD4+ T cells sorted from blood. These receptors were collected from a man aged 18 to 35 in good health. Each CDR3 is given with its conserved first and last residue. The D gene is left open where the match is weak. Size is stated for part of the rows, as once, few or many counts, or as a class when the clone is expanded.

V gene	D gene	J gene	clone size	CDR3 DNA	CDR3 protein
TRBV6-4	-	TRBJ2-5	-	TGTGCCAGCAGTGGTTCGACTACGGAGACCCAGTACTTC	CASSGSTTETQYF
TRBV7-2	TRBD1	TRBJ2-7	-	TGTGCCAGCAGCTTAGCGGGGACAGGGCCCCACGAGCAGTACTTC	CASSLAGTGPHEQYF
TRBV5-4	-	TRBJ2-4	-	TGTGCCAGCAGCCTTTCGGGACGTCCCATTCAGTACTTC	CASSLSGRPIQYF
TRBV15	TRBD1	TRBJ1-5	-	TGTGCCACCAGCAGGGCCTCGGGGACAGGGTCTCAGCCCCAGCATTTT	CATSRASGTGSQPQHF
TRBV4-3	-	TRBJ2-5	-	TGCGCCAGCAGCATCCCTCAGGTAGCGGCTTGGGAGACCCAGTACTTC	CASSIPQVAAWETQYF
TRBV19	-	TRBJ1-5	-	TGTGCCAGTAGCCCCTCACAGGGAAACCAGCCCCAGCATTTT	CASSPSQGNQPQHF
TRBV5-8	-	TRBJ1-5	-	TGTGCCAGCAGTCTCCAGGGCTCTGATCAGCCCCAGCATTTT	CASSLQGSDQPQHF
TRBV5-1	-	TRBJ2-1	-	TGCGCCAGCAGCATCATAACGGGAGTAACGGGGAATGAGCAGTTCTTC	CASSIITGVTGNEQFF
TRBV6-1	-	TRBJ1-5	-	TGTGCCAGCAGTGAAGGTTCGGGGCAGCCCCAGCATTTT	CASSEGSGQPQHF
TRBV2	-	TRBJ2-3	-	TGTGCCAGCAGCTCCACCGGGACTTATAGCACAGATACGCAGTATTTT	CASSSTGTYSTDTQYF
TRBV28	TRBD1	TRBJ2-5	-	TGTGCCAGCAGTTTTGGGACAGTTCAAGAGACCCAGTACTTC	CASSFGTVQETQYF
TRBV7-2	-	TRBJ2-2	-	TGTGCCAGCAGCTTAGTCTTTCTAAACACCGGGGAGCTGTTTTTT	CASSLVFLNTGELFF
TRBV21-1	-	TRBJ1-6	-	TGTGCCAGCAGCAAAGGGGACAGATCCCGCTCCTATAATTCACCCCTCCACTTT	CASSKGDRSRSYNSPLHF
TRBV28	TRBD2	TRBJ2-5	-	TGTGCCGGACGGGCGGGGGGTCAAGAGACCCAGTACTTC	CAGRAGGQETQYF
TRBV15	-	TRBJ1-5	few	TGTGCCACCAGCAGAGATTTCGGAGTTTATAGCAATCAGCCCCAGCATTTT	CATSRDFGVYSNQPQHF
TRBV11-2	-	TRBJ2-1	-	TGTGCCAGCAGCTTAGACCGGCCCTCCTACAATGAGCAGTTCTTC	CASSLDRPSYNEQFF
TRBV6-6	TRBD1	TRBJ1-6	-	TGTGCCAGCAGATTGTACGGACAGGGTGACTCACCCCTCCACTTT	CASRLYGQGDSPLHF